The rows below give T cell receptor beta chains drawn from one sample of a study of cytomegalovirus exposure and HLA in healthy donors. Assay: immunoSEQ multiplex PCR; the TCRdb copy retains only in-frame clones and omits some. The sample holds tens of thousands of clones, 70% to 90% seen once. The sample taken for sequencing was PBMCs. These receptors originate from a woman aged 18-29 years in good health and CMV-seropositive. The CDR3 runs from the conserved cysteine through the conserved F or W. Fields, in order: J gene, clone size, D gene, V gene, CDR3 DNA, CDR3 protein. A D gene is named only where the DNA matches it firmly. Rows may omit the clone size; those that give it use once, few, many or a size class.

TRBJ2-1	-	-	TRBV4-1	TGCGCCAGCAGCCAAGATGAACGGTACAATGAGCAGTTCTTC	CASSQDERYNEQFF
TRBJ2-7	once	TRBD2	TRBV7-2	TGTGCCAGCAGCCTAGGACTAGCGACCGAGCAGTACTTC	CASSLGLATEQYF
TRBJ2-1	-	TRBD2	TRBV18	TGTGCCAGCTCGCAGCGGGAGATCTCCTACAATGAGCAGTTCTTC	CASSQREISYNEQFF
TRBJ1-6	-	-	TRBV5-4	TGTGCCAGCAGCTTGCCAGGGCATTCACCCCTCCACTTT	CASSLPGHSPLHF
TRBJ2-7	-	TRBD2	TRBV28	TGTGCCAGCTCTAAGACGGGAGGGCGCTCCTACGAGCAGTACTTC	CASSKTGGRSYEQYF
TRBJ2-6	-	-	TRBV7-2	TGTGCCAGCAGCTTGGGCAGAGGGTTATCCGGGGCCAACGTCCTGACTTTC	CASSLGRGLSGANVLTF
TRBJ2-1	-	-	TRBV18	TGTGCCAGCTCAAAACAGGTTGACTCCTACAATGAGCAGTTCTTC	CASSKQVDSYNEQFF
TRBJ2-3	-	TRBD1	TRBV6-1	TGTGCCAGCAGTGGCAGCCGGTGGGACAGGCCGACCACAGATACGCAGTATTTT	CASSGSRWDRPTTDTQYF
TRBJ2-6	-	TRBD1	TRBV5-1	TGCGCCAGCAGCCCCGGGACAGGGGGGCGGGGAAGTGGGGCCAACGTCCTGACTTTC	CASSPGTGGRGSGANVLTF
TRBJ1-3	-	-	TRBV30	TGTGCCTGGAGTGTTGACAGCAGCTCTGGAAACACCATATATTTT	CAWSVDSSSGNTIYF
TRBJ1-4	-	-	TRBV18	TGTGCCAGCTCACTAAGGACTGATGAAAAACTGTTTTTT	CASSLRTDEKLFF
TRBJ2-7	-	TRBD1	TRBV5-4	TGTGCCAGCAGCCCCGGGACAGTCCCCGTCCCCTACGAGCAGTACTTC	CASSPGTVPVPYEQYF
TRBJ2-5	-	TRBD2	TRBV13	TGTGCCAGCAGCTTTGGGACTAGCGGGGGATCCCAAGAGACCCAGTACTTC	CASSFGTSGGSQETQYF
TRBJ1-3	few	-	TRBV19	TGTGCCAGTACCGAGGTGATCTCTGGAAACACCATATATTTT	CASTEVISGNTIYF
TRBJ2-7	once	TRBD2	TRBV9	TGTGCCAGCAGCGCGGGAGCGGGGACCTACGAGCAGTACTTC	CASSAGAGTYEQYF
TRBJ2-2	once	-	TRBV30	TGTGCCTGGACCACAGAGATCACCGGGGAGCTGTTTTTT	CAWTTEITGELFF